This TCR beta chain was sequenced during a study of blood T cell repertoires in COVID-19. Study background: PBMCs, B-cell-depleted T cells, or T cells provided the cDNA or gDNA that made up the material.

As handled by the study authors: The assay estimated nucleated cells by amplifying reference gene primers. Sequenced by immunoSEQ multiplex PCR; TCRdb stores in-frame clones only, minus some. V and J calls and clone size are copied from that table; D and trimming were computed from the DNA. The table records 300,000 to 400,000 clones, around nine tenths of them present only once. Note on this clone: An end of the junction does not agree with germline; a read error may underlie this.

Germline V gene data show CDR1 as SGHDT and CDR2 as YYEEEE. This CDR3 is 14 amino acids long. The material sequenced was peripheral blood. The TCR was taken from a young woman who had recovered from COVID-19. This chain uses TRBV5-6 with TRBJ2-1; 7 nucleotides align to TRBD1. The CDR3 coding sequence is TGTGCCAGCAGATTGGCAGGGGGAAACAATGAGCAGTTCTTC. This sequence encodes CASRLAGGNNEQFF.